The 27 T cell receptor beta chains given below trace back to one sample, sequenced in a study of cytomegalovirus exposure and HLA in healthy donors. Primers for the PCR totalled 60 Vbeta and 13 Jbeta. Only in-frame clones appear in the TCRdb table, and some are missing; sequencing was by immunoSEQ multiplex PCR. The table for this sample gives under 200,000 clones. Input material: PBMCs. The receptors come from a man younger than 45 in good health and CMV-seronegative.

In DNA form, the CDR3 reads TGTGCCAGCAGAACCTCCACAGAGTTTCTCGCTGAAGCTTTCTTT. Translation: CASRTSTEFLAEAFF. The chain has TRBV28 and TRBJ1-1; D is undetermined. V shed 6 bases and J shed 6 bases, with 20 bases lying between them. CDR1 and CDR2 (germline): MDHEN, SYDVKM. The CDR3 has 15 residues.

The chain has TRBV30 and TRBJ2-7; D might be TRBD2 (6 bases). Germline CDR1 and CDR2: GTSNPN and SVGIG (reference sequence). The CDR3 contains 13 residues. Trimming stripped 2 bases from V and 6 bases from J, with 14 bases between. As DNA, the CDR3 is TGTGCCTGGAGTTACGGGAGCGTGAGCGAGCAGTACTTC. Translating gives CAWSYGSVSEQYF.

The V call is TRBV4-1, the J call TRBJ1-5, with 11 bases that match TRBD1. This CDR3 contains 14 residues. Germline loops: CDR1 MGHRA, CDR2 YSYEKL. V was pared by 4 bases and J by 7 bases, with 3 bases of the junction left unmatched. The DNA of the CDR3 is TGCGCCAGCAGCCCGGGACAGGGGGAACAGCCCCAGCATTTT. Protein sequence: CASSPGQGEQPQHF.

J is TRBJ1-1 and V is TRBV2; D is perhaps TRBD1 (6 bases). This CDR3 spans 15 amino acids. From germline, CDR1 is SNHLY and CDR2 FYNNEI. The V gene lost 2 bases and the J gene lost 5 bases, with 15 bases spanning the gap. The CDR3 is CASSEPSGVRTEAFF. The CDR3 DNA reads TGTGCCAGCAGTGAACCATCAGGGGTGCGAACTGAAGCTTTCTTT.

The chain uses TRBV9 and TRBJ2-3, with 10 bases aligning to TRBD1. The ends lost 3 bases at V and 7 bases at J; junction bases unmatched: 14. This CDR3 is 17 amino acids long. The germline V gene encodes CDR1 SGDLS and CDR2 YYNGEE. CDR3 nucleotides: TGTGCCAGCAGCGGTAATTGGGACAGGGGAACGAGGAATACGCAGTATTTT. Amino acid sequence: CASSGNWDRGTRNTQYF.

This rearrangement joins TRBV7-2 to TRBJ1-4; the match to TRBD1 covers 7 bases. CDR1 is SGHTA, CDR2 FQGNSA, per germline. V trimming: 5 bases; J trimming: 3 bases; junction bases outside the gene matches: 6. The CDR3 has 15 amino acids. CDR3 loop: CASSRKGAANEKLFF. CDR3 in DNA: TGTGCCAGCAGCAGAAAGGGGGCTGCTAATGAAAAACTGTTTTTT.

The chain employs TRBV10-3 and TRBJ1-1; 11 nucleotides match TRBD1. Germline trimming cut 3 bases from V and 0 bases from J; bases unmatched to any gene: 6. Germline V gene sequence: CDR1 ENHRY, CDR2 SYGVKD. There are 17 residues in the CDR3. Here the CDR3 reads CAISEGQGAALNTEAFF. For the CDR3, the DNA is TGTGCCATCAGTGAAGGACAGGGGGCCGCTTTGAACACTGAAGCTTTCTTT.

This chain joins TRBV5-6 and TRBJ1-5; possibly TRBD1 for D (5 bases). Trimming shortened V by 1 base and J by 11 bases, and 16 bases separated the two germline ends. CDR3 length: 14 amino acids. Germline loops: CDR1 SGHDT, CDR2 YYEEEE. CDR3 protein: CASSLMVGGTAQHF. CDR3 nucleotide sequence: TGTGCCAGCAGCTTGATGGTCGGGGGTACGGCCCAGCATTTT.

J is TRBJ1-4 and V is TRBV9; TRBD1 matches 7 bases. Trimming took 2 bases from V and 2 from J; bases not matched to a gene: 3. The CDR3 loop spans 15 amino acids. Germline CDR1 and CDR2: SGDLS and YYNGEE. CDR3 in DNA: TGTGCCAGCAGCGTGGCACAGGGGACTAATGAAAAACTGTTTTTT. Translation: CASSVAQGTNEKLFF.

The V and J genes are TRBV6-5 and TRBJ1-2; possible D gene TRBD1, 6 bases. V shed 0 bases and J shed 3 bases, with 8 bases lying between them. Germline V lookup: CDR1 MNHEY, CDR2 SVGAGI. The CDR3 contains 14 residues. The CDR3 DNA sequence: TGTGCCAGCAGTTACTCATACAGGGACTATGGCTACACCTTC. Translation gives CASSYSYRDYGYTF.

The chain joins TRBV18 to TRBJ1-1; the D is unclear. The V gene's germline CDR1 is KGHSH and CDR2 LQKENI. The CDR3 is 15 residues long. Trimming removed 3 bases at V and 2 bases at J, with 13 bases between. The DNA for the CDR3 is TGTGCCAGCTCACCTCTACAGAGCCCTAACACTGAAGCTTTCTTT. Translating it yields CASSPLQSPNTEAFF.

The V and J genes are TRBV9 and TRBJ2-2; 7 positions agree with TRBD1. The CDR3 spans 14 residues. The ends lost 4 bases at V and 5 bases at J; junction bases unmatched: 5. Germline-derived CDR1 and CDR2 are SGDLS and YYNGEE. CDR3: CASSLRQGTGELFF. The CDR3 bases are TGTGCCAGCAGCCTCCGACAGGGAACCGGGGAGCTGTTTTTT.

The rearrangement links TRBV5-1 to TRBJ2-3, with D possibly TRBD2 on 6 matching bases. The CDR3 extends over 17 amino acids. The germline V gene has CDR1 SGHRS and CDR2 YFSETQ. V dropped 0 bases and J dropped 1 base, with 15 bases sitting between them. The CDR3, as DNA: TGCGCCAGCAGCTTGGGAATAGGTGGAGGGGGCACAGATACGCAGTATTTT. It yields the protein CASSLGIGGGGTDTQYF. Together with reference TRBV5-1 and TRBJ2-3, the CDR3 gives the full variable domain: KAGVTQTPRYLIKTRGQQVTLSCSPISGHRSVSWYQQTPGQGLQFLFEYFSETQRNKGNFPGRFSGRQFSNSRSEMNVSTLELGDSALYLCASSLGIGGGGTDTQYFGPGTRLTVL.

The CDR3 DNA is TGTGCCAGCAGTTCACAGGCGAACTATGGCTACACCTTC. Translation gives CASSSQANYGYTF. V and J are TRBV7-9 and TRBJ1-2; D is possibly TRBD1 (5 bases). Trimming pared 6 bases from V and 2 bases from J, leaving 10 bases between. The CDR3 covers 13 residues. Germline V gene lookup returns CDR1 SEHNR and CDR2 FQNEAQ (reference sequence).

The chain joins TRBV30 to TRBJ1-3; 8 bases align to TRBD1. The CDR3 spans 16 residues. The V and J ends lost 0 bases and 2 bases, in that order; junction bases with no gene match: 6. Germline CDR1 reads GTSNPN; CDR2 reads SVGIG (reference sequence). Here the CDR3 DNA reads TGTGCCTGGAGTGTGGGGCAGGGGGCTACTGGAAACACCATATATTTT. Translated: CAWSVGQGATGNTIYF.

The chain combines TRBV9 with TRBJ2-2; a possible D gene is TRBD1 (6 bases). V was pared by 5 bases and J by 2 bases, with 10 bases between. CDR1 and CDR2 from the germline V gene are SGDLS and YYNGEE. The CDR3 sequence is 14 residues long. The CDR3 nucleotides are TGTGCCAGCAGTGAGGACAGTAACACCGGGGAGCTGTTTTTT. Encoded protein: CASSEDSNTGELFF.

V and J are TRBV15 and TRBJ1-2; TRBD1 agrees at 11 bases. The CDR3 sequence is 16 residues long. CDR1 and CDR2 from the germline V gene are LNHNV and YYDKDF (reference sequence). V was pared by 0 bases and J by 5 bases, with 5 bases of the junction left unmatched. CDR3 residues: CATSRDSGTGGYGYTF. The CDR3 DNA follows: TGTGCCACCAGCAGAGATTCGGGGACAGGGGGTTATGGCTACACCTTC. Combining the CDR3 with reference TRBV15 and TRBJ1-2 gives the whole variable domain DAMVIQNPRYQVTQFGKPVTLSCSQTLNHNVMYWYQQKSSQAPKLLFHYYDKDFNNEADTPDNFQSRRPNTSFCFLDIRSPGLGDTAMYLCATSRDSGTGGYGYTFGSGTRLTVV.

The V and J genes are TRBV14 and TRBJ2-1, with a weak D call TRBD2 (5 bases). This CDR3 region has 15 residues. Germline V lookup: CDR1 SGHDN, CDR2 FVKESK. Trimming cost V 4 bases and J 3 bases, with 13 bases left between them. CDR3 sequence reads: CASSRRGLIYNEQFF. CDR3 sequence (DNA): TGTGCCAGCAGCCGCCGAGGACTTATCTACAATGAGCAGTTCTTC.

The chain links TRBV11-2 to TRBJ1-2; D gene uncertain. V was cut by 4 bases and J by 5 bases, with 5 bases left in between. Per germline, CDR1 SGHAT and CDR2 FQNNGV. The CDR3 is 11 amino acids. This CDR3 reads CASSSTYGYTF. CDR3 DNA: TGTGCCAGCAGCTCGACATATGGCTACACCTTC.

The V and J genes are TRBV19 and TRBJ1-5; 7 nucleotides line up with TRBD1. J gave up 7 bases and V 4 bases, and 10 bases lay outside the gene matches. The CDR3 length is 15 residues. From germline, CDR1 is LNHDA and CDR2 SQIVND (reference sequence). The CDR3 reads CASSTGGRANQPQHF. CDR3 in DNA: TGTGCCAGTAGTACAGGGGGACGGGCGAACCAGCCCCAGCATTTT.

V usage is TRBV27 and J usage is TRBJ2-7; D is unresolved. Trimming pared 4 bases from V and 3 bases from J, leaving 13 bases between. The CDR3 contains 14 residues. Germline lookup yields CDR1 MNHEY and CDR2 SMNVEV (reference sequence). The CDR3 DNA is TGTGCCAGCAGTTCCCCGACAATGGTCTACGAGCAGTACTTC. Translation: CASSSPTMVYEQYF.

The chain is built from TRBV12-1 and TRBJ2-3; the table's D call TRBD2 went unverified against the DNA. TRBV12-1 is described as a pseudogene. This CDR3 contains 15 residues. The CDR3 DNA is TGTGCCAGCAGCTTTGCCGTAGCGGGAGCGAAGGGGGAGTATTTT. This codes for CASSFAVAGAKGEYF.

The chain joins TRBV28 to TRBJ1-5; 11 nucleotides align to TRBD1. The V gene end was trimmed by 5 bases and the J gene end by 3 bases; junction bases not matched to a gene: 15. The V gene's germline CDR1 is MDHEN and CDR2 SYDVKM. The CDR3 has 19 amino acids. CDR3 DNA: TGTGCCAGCAGTCCCATTCGTTTGAGGACAGGGGGCCTCAATCAGCCCCAGCATTTT. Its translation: CASSPIRLRTGGLNQPQHF.

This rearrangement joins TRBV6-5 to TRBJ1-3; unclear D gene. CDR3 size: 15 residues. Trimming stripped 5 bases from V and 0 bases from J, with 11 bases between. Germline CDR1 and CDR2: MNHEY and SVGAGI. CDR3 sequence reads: CASSRFIFSGNTIYF. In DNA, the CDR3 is TGTGCCAGCAGTCGGTTCATCTTCTCTGGAAACACCATATATTTT.

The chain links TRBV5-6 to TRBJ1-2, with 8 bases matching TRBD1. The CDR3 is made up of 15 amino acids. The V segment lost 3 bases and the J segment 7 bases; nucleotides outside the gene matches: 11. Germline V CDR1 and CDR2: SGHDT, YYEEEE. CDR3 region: CASSSRWQGATGYTF. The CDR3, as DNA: TGTGCCAGCAGCTCACGGTGGCAGGGGGCGACTGGCTACACCTTC.

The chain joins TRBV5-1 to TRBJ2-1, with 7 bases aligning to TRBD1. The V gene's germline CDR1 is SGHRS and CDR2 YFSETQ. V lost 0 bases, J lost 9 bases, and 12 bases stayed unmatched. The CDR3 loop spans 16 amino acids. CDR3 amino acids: CASSLGGGQAGIEQFF. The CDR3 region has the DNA TGCGCCAGCAGCTTGGGGGGCGGACAGGCTGGTATTGAGCAGTTCTTC.

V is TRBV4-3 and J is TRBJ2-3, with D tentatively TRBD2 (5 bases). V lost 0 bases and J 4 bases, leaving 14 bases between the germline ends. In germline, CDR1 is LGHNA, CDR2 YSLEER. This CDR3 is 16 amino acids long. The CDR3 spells CASSQDTRGLADTQYF. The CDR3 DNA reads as TGCGCCAGCAGCCAAGATACCCGGGGATTGGCAGATACGCAGTATTTT.